This T cell receptor (beta chain) was recorded in a study of blood T cell repertoires in COVID-19 (dated by TCRdb to about 2020). About the full investigation: Samples from collaborators originated in the United States, Italy and Spain and spanned both the acute and convalescent phases of COVID-19. The material from the prospective study consisted of cDNA or gDNA derived from T cells, B-cell-depleted T cells, or PBMCs. The dataset comprised deeply sampled blood TCRbeta repertoires from subjects exposed to, actively infected with, or recovered from COVID-19. The repertoires were released in a freely available public database meant as a resource for research on the immune response to SARS-CoV-2. Samples were obtained from the ongoing ImmuneRACE study (first 160 participants) and from roughly 1,300 subjects provided by 6 global collaborators. The sample metadata nearly always contained a de-identified subject ID, COVID-19 status, age in years and sex. HLA class I and class II types, where available, came from metadata supplied by the sample provider rather than from assay-based typing. The study at large found these results: The amount of clinical and demographic metadata varied by source and participant and was provided uncurated.

TCRbeta CDR3 regions were amplified from genomic DNA using the immunoSEQ Assay, a bias-controlled multiplex PCR. The study's processing was this. The number of nucleated cells in each sample was estimated by amplification of reference gene primers within the assay. Sequence reads were collapsed and filtered to measure the absolute abundance of every unique TCRbeta CDR3 rearrangement. For each sample, productive Simpson clonality was calculated as the square root of Simpson's diversity index over productive rearrangements. TCRdb retrieved this table from immuneACCESS and kept in-frame rearrangements only. Not all clones are present; in checked studies, unresolved V genes account for under half, and no reason is known for the remainder. That table is the source of V, J and clone size, and D and trimming were worked out from the DNA. For this sample the table gives some 31,000 clones, of which roughly 85% were detected only once. The ten largest account for about 8.6% of the sample.

Each collaborating institution followed its own protocols to collect whole blood in K2EDTA tubes. For TCRbeta analysis, collaborator samples were shipped as frozen whole blood, as isolated PBMCs, or as DNA extracted from either sample type. Spanning cysteine to phenylalanine, the CDR3 consists of 15 amino acids. CDR3 DNA only is kept here, 45 bases in frame from base 1. V is shortened by 4 bases, J by 4 bases, and the region joining them spans 17 bases. The germline V gene (reference sequence) yields LGHDT for CDR1 and YNNKEL for CDR2. For this clone: The target of this receptor is not known. No much larger clone is present one base from it, and per-base qualities are unavailable.

Material for sequencing was peripheral blood. Recombination connected TRBV3-1 (or the pseudogene TRBV3-2) to TRBJ2-7; the D gene remains uncertain. This sequence was found in an elderly man with active COVID-19. The nucleotides read TGTGCCAGCAGCCCGACTCAACTGATCGAATACGAGCAGTACTTC. Translated, this gives CASSPTQLIEYEQYF.